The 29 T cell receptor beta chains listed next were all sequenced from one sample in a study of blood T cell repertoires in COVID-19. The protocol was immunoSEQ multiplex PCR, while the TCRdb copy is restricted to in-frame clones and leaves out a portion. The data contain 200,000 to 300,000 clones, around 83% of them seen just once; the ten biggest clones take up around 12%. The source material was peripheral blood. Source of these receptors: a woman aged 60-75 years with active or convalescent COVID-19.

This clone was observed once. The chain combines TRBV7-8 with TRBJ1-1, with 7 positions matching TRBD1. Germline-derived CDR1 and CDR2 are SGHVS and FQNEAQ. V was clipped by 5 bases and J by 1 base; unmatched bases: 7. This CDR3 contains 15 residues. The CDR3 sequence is CASSQPTGSNTEAFF. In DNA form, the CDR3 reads TGTGCCAGCAGCCAACCGACAGGGTCGAACACTGAAGCTTTCTTT.

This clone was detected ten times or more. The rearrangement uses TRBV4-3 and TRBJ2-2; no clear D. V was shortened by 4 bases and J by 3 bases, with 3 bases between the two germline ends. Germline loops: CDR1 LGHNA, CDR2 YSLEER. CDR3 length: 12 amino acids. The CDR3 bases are TGCGCCAGCAGCCTCGACACCGGGGAGCTGTTTTTT. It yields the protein CASSLDTGELFF.

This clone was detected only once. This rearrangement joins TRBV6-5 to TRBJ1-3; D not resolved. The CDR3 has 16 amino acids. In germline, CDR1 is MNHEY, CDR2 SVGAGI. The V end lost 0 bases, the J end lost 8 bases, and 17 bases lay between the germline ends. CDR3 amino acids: CASSYSDGNLGYTIYF. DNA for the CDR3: TGTGCCAGCAGTTACTCGGACGGGAATCTAGGGTACACCATATATTTT.

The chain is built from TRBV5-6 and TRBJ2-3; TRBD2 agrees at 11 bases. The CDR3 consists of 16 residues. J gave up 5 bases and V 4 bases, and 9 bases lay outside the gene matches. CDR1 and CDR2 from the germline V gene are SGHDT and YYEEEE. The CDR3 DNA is TGTGCCAGCAGCATCCTTACTAGCGGGGGTATAGATACGCAGTATTTT. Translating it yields CASSILTSGGIDTQYF.

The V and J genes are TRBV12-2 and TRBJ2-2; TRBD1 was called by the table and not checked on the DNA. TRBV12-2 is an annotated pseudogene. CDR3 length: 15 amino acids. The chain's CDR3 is CASRSNRGYTGELFF. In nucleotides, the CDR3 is TGTGCAAGTCGCTCCAACAGGGGATACACCGGGGAGCTGTTTTTT.

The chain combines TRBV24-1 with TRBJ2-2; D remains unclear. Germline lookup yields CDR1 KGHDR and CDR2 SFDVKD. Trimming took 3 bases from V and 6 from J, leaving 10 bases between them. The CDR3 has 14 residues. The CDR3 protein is CATSDPRSPGELFF. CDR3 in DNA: TGTGCCACCAGTGATCCAAGGAGCCCCGGGGAGCTGTTTTTT.

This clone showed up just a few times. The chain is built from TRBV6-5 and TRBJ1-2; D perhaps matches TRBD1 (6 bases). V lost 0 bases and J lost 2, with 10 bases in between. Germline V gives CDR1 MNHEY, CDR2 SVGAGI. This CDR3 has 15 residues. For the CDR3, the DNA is TGTGCCAGCAGTTACTCGTCAGGGGCGAACTATGGCTACACCTTC. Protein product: CASSYSSGANYGYTF.

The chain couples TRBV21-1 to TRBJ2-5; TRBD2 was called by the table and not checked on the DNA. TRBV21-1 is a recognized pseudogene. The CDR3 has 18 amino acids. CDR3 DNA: TGTGCCAGCAGCAAAGCGGGGGGAGCGGGGGGGAACCAAGAGACCCAGTACTTC. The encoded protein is CASSKAGGAGGNQETQYF.

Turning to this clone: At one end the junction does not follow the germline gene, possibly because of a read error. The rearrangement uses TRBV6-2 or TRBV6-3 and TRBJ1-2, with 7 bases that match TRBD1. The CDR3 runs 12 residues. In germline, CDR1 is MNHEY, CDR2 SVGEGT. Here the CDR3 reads CASSRGPTGEAF. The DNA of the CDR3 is TGTGCCAGCAGCCGGGGACCCACAGGGGAGGCCTTC.

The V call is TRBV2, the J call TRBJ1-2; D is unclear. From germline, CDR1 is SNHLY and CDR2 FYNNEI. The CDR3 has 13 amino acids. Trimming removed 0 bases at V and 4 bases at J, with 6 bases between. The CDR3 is CASSEANSYGYTF. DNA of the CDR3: TGTGCCAGCAGTGAAGCAAACAGCTATGGCTACACCTTC.

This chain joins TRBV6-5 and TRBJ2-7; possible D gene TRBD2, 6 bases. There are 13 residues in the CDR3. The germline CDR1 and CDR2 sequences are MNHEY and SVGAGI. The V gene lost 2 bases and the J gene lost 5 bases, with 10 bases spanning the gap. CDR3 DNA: TGTGCCAGCAGTTACGGAGGGGCAGACGAGCAGTACTTC. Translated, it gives CASSYGGADEQYF.

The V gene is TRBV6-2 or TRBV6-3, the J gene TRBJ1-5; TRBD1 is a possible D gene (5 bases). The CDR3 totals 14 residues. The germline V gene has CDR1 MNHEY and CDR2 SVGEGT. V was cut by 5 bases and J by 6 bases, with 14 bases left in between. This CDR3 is CASSLDSIGQPQHF. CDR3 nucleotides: TGTGCCAGCAGTCTCGACAGTATCGGTCAGCCCCAGCATTTT.

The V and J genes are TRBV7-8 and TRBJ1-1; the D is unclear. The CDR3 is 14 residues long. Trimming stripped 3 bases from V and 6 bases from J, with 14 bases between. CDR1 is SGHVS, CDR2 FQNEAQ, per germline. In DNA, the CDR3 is TGTGCCAGCAGCTTGGATAACCTGGGCGCTGAAGCTTTCTTT. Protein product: CASSLDNLGAEAFF.

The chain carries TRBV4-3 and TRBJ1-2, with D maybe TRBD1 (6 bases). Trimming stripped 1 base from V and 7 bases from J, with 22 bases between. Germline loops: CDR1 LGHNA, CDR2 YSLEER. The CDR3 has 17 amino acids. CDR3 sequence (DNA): TGCGCCAGCAGCCAAGTAGGCATAGCAGGGGCGCTGAGTGGCTACACCTTC. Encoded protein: CASSQVGIAGALSGYTF.

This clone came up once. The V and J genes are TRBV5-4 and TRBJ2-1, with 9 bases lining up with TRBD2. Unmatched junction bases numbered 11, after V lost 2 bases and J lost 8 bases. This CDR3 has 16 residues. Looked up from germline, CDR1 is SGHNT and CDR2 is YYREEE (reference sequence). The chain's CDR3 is CASSLKIAGAGDEQFF. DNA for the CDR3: TGTGCCAGCAGCTTAAAAATAGCGGGGGCCGGGGATGAGCAGTTCTTC.

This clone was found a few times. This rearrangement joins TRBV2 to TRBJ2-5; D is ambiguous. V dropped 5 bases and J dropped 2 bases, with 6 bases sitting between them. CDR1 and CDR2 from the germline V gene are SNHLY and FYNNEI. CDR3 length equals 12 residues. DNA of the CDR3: TGTGCCAGCAGTCTTAATCAAGAGACCCAGTACTTC. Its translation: CASSLNQETQYF.

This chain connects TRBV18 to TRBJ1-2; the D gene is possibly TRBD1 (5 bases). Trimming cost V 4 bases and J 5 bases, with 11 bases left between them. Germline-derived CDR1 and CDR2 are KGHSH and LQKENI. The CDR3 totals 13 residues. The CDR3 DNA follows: TGTGCCAGCTCACAAGGGGAACGGTATGGCTACACCTTC. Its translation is CASSQGERYGYTF.

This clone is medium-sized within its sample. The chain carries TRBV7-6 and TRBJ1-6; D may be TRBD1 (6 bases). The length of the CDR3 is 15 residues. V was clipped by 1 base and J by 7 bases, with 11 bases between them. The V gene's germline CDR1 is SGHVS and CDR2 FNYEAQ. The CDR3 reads CASSLEQGGNSPLHF. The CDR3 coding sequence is TGTGCCAGCAGCTTAGAACAGGGTGGCAATTCACCCCTCCACTTT. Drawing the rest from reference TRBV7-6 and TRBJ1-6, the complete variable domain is GAGVSQSPRYKVTKRGQDVALRCDPISGHVSLYWYRQALGQGPEFLTYFNYEAQQDKSGLPNDRFSAERPEGSISTLTIQRTEQRDSAMYRCASSLEQGGNSPLHFGNGTRLTVT.

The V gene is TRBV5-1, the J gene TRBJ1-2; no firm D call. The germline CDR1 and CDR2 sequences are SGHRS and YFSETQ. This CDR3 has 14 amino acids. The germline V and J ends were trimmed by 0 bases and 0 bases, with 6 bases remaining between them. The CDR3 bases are TGCGCCAGCAGCTTGGACAGCCCTAACTATGGCTACACCTTC. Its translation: CASSLDSPNYGYTF.

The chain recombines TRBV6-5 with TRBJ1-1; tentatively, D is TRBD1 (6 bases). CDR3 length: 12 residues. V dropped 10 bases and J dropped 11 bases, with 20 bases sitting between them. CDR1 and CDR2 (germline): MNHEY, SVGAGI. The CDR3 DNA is TGTGCCACCTCCGGGACACGTTTCCGGGCTTTCTTT. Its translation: CATSGTRFRAFF.

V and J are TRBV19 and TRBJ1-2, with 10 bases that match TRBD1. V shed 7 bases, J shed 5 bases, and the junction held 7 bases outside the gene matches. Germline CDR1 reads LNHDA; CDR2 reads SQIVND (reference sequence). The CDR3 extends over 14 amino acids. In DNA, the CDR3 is TGTGCCAGTATCCGGGGACAGGGGTCTTATGGCTACACCTTC. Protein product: CASIRGQGSYGYTF.

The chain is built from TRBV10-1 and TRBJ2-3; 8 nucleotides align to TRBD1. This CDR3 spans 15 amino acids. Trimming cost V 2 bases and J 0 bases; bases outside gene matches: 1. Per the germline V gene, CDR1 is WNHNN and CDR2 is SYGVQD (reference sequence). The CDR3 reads CASSETGGSTDTQYF. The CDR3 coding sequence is TGCGCCAGCAGTGAGACAGGGGGTAGCACAGATACGCAGTATTTT.

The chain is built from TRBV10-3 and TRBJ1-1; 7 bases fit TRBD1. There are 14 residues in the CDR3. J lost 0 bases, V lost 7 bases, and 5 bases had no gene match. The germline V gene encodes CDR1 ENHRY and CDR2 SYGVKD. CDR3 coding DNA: TGTGCCATCAACAGGGGACGGATGAACACTGAAGCTTTCTTT. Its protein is CAINRGRMNTEAFF.

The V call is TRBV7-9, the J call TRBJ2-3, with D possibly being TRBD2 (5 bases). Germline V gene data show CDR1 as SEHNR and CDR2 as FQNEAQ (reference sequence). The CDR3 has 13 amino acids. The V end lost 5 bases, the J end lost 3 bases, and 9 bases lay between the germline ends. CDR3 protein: CASSALATDTQYF. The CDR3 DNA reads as TGTGCCAGCAGCGCTCTAGCAACAGATACGCAGTATTTT. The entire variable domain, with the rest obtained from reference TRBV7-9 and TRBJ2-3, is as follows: DTGVSQNPRHKITKRGQNVTFRCDPISEHNRLYWYRQTLGQGPEFLTYFQNEAQLEKSRLLSDRFSAERPKGSFSTLEIQRTEQGDSAMYLCASSALATDTQYFGPGTRLTVL.

CDR3 in DNA: TGTGCCAGCAGCCGAGGGGACAGGGTGGGTGGCACTGAAGCTTTCTTT. Translation gives CASSRGDRVGGTEAFF. The chain uses TRBV3-1 (or the pseudogene TRBV3-2) and TRBJ1-1; 9 bases agree with TRBD1. V gave up 4 bases and J gave up 4 bases; unmatched junction bases: 10. The CDR3 extends over 16 amino acids. Germline CDR1 LGHDT, CDR2 YNNKEL (reference sequence).

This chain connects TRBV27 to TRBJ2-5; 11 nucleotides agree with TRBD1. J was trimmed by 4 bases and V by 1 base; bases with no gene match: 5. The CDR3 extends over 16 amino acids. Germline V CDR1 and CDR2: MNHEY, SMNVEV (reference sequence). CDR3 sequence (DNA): TGTGCCAGCAGTTTATTGGGACAGGGGGGAGGAGAGACCCAGTACTTC. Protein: CASSLLGQGGGETQYF.

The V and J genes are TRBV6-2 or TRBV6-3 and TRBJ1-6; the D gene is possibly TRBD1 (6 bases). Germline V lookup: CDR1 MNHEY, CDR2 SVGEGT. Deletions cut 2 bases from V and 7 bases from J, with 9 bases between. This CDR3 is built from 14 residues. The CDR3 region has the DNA TGTGCCAGCAGTTACGAGGGGGGGAATTCACCCCTCCACTTT. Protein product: CASSYEGGNSPLHF.

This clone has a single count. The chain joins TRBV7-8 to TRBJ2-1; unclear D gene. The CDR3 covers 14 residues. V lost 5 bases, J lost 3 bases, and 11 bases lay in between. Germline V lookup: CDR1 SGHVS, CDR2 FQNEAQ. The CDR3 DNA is TGTGCCAGCAGCCCCGTAGAGGTCTACAATGAGCAGTTCTTC. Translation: CASSPVEVYNEQFF.

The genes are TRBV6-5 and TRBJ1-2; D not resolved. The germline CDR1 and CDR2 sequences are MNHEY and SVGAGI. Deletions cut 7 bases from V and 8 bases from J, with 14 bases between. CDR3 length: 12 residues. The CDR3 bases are TGTGCCAGCACCGACGGGGTGTACGGCTACACCTTC. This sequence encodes CASTDGVYGYTF.